This TCR beta chain was retrieved from a study of shared clonotypes between healthy human individuals. Study-level findings and limits: Enrolling few donors narrowed the genetic and exposure-history diversity that was represented. Non-shared clonotypes had lower generation probabilities than those shared by all four donors.

Note on this clone: What it binds is unknown.

The assay was immunoSEQ multiplex PCR, and TCRdb's table has in-frame clones only and misses some. The sample includes some 1,900,000 clones, about 95% of them seen just once. Naive CD8 populations comprised CD45RO-negative cells positively selected for CCR7, excluding terminally differentiated effector memory CD45RA+ cells. Every donor, a Caucasian adult, lived in Nashville, Tennessee. Per germline, CDR1 LGHNA and CDR2 YSLEER. V shed 0 bases and J 3 bases; nucleotides not matched to a gene: 7. This CDR3 is 19 amino acids long. This receptor was taken from a man in his late teens or twenties in good health. The specimen was naive CD8+ T cells sorted from blood. The V and J genes are TRBV4-3 and TRBJ2-2; 13 nucleotides agree with TRBD2. CDR3 region: CASSQDPNGLAGDTGELFF. The CDR3 DNA reads TGCGCCAGCAGCCAAGATCCCAACGGACTAGCGGGAGACACCGGGGAGCTGTTTTTT.